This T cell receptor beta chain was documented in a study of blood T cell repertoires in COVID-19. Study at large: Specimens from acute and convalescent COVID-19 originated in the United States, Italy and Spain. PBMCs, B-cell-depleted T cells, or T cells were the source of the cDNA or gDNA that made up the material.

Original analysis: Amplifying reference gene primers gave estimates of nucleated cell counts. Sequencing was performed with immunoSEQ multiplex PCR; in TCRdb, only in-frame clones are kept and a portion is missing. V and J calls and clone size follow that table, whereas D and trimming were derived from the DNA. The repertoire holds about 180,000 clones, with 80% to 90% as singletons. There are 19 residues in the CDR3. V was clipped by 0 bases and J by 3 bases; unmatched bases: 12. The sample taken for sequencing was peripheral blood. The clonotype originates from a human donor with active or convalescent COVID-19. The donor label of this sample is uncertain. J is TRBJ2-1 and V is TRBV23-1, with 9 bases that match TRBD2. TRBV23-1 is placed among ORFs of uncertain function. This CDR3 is CASSQSILAGPAIYNEQFF. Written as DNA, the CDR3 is TGCGCCAGCAGTCAATCCATCCTAGCGGGACCGGCAATCTACAATGAGCAGTTCTTC.